This TCR beta chain was recorded in a study of TIL therapy for anti-PD-1-resistant metastatic lung cancer. On the study more broadly: A few tumors were EGFR-mutant and two were ALK-rearranged. Tumors carried a median about 1.4 non-synonymous mutations per megabase. Study results and caveats: Patients were highly selected, enriched for treatment-naive, never-smoker and oncogene-addicted cases.

Described time point: pre-treatment sample, taken before nivolumab and TIL therapy. Notes on this clone: Its cognate antigen is unknown.

This was the immunoSEQ v3 assay. Survey-level samples got 1.5 million to 2 million read pairs; deep-level samples got roughly 4.5-6.5 million. The method was immunoSEQ multiplex PCR; TCRdb's version includes in-frame clones alone and lacks a portion of them. The table lists about 60,000 clones, approximately 69% of them singletons, with 6.6% in the top ten. CDR1 and CDR2 (germline): SGDLS, YYNGEE. This CDR3 is 14 amino acids long. V was pared by 5 bases and J by 0 bases, with 9 bases between. The receptor was derived from a person between 25 and 80 years old with non-small cell lung cancer. Sample: blood, taken at baseline. The J gene is TRBJ2-1, the V gene TRBV9, with unresolved D. The CDR3 protein is CASRELSSYNEQFF. The CDR3 DNA reads TGTGCCAGCAGGGAACTCAGCTCCTACAATGAGCAGTTCTTC.